This T cell receptor (beta chain) emerged from a study of early T cells in non-severe SARS-CoV-2 infection. Study-level information: Chains were unpaired, as sequencing was done on bulk RNA from unsorted whole blood.

Tagging with unique molecular identifiers was applied to individual cDNA molecules. MiXCR was run by TCRdb on the 5' RACE reads, yielding one entry per CDR3 protein. The sample shows about 77,000 distinct CDR3 sequences, over 9% of them seen only once. Study-level results: The VDJdb matching leaned toward anti-spike CD8 responses and overlooked private and CD4 specificities.

The CDR3 spans 14 residues. CDR1 is MDHEN and CDR2 is SYDVKM in the germline V gene. Of note for this clonotype: As yet, its antigen is unknown. A much more abundant neighbour one base away suggests this may be a read error.

The chain has TRBV28 and TRBJ1-3; TRBD1 matches 9 bases. This sequence was found in an adult who was a healthcare worker with PCR-confirmed SARS-CoV-2 infection or an uninfected control (not recorded which). The specimen sequenced was whole blood. The CDR3 DNA follows: TGTGCCAGCAGGCCGGGACAGGGTGGAAACGCCATATATTTT. Its translation is CASRPGQGGNAIYF.